The rows below give T cell receptor beta chains drawn from one sample of a study of cytomegalovirus exposure and HLA in healthy donors. Measured with immunoSEQ multiplex PCR; TCRdb has only the in-frame clones, and not every one. The repertoire holds about 150,000 clones, with around 80% as singletons. Sequencing was performed on PBMCs. The receptors originated from a young woman in good health and CMV-seronegative. Both conserved end residues are part of each CDR3. D genes are given only for firm matches. Not every row has a clone size; where given, it reads once, few, many or a size class.

D gene,clone size,V gene,J gene,CDR3 DNA,CDR3 protein
.,few,TRBV29-1,TRBJ1-2,TGCAGCGTTGACTCCGGGGGTGGCTACACCTTC,CSVDSGGGYTF
.,.,TRBV6-1,TRBJ2-7,TGTGCCAGCAGTGATCTCCAGACCTACGAGCAGTACTTC,CASSDLQTYEQYF
.,.,TRBV11-2,TRBJ2-7,TGTGCCAGCAGCTCCTTGATAATTTCAGCCTACGAGCAGTACTTC,CASSSLIISAYEQYF
.,.,TRBV6-6,TRBJ1-1,TGTGCCAGCAGTTATCTAGGCACTGAAGCTTTCTTT,CASSYLGTEAFF
TRBD1,.,TRBV7-2,TRBJ2-4,TGTGCCAGCAGCTTATACGGGACAGATATAGCCAAAAACATTCAGTACTTC,CASSLYGTDIAKNIQYF
.,.,TRBV28,TRBJ1-1,TGTGCCAGCAGTTTAGCACAGACGAACACTGAAGCTTTCTTT,CASSLAQTNTEAFF
TRBD1,.,TRBV18,TRBJ1-1,TGTGCCAGCTCACCAGACAGGGAAAAAGCTTTCTTT,CASSPDREKAFF
.,.,TRBV19,TRBJ1-1,TGTGCCAGTAGTATAGGGGGCGAAGCTTTCTTT,CASSIGGEAFF
.,.,TRBV7-9,TRBJ1-6,TGTGCCAGCAGCCTCGACAGGTACGGTTCACCCCTCCACTTT,CASSLDRYGSPLHF
.,.,TRBV19,TRBJ1-1,TGTGCCAGTACCATGAGAGGGGCGGGATATTTCATAGAAGCTTTCTTT,CASTMRGAGYFIEAFF
TRBD2,.,TRBV4-1,TRBJ2-1,TGCGCCAGCAGCCAAGATCCTAGCGGGGCATACAATGAGCAGTTCTTC,CASSQDPSGAYNEQFF
TRBD2,.,TRBV2,TRBJ2-5,TGTGCCAGCGCTAGCGGGGGGGCCGTTGAGACCCAGTACTTC,CASASGGAVETQYF
.,.,TRBV19,TRBJ2-2,TGTGCCAGTAGTAGGGCAGGGACCGGGGAGCTGTTTTTT,CASSRAGTGELFF
.,.,TRBV5-4,TRBJ1-1,TGTGCCAGCAGCTTCACGACAGGTGTATCCACTGAAGCTTTCTTT,CASSFTTGVSTEAFF
.,.,TRBV5-6,TRBJ1-4,TGTGCCAGCAGCCTCCGGACATATTGGGGAACCTCGGAAGAAAAACTGTTTTTT,CASSLRTYWGTSEEKLFF
TRBD1,.,TRBV5-5,TRBJ1-5,TGTGCCAGCAGCCGGGACAGGTTCAATCAGCCCCAGCATTTT,CASSRDRFNQPQHF
TRBD1,.,TRBV2,TRBJ2-7,TGTGCCAGCGCTCGGACAGGATTTTCCTACGAGCAGTACTTC,CASARTGFSYEQYF
.,.,TRBV13,TRBJ1-1,TGTGCCAGCAGCTTAAGGGTGCGGGGGGTCACTGAAGCTTTCTTT,CASSLRVRGVTEAFF
TRBD1,.,TRBV9,TRBJ1-2,TGTGCCAGCAGCGGTACCACAGGGGAGAGGTGGGGTGGCTACACCTTC,CASSGTTGERWGGYTF
.,.,TRBV29-1,TRBJ1-6,TGCAGCGTTGAAGAATTCAGGAATTCACCCCTCCACTTT,CSVEEFRNSPLHF
.,once,TRBV5-4,TRBJ1-1,TGTGCCAGCAGCTTGGACGTACGGGGAAACACTGAAGCTTTCTTT,CASSLDVRGNTEAFF
.,.,TRBV2,TRBJ1-1,TGTGCCAGCCGGAGGCTGTACACTGAAGCTTTCTTT,CASRRLYTEAFF
TRBD1,.,TRBV18,TRBJ2-3,TGTGCCAGCTCACCAACAGGGGGGTCAGATACGCAGTATTTT,CASSPTGGSDTQYF
TRBD1,.,TRBV2,TRBJ1-1,TGTGCCAGCAGGGACAGGGAAGGGACTGAAGCTTTCTTT,CASRDREGTEAFF
.,.,TRBV5-1,TRBJ1-4,TGCGCCAGCAGGCAGGGCTTGCCTAATGAAAAACTGTTTTTT,CASRQGLPNEKLFF
.,few,TRBV27,TRBJ1-1,TGTGCCAGCGCCTACAGACTGAACACTGAAGCTTTCTTT,CASAYRLNTEAFF
TRBD1,.,TRBV7-9,TRBJ2-7,TGTGCCAGCAGGGGGACAGAATTTCCCTACGAGCAGTACTTC,CASRGTEFPYEQYF
.,.,TRBV9,TRBJ1-4,TGTGCCAGCAGCGTCCAGGGATTAGCTAATGAAAAACTGTTTTTT,CASSVQGLANEKLFF
TRBD1,.,TRBV27,TRBJ2-1,TGTGCCAGCAGTAGGTCAGGGGGTTTTGAGACACGGTCGCAGTTCTTC,CASSRSGGFETRSQFF
.,few,TRBV5-1,TRBJ2-1,TGCGCCAGCAGCTTGGACAGAAACAATGAGCAGTTCTTC,CASSLDRNNEQFF
.,.,TRBV28,TRBJ2-2,TGTGCCAGCAGTTCCAGGGTGAGCACCGGGGAGCTGTTTTTT,CASSSRVSTGELFF
.,.,TRBV10-3,TRBJ1-3,TGTGCCATCAGTGGGTGGGTCTTGGGTCATAGGGAGAGGCACACCATATATTTT,CAISGWVLGHRERHTIYF
.,once,TRBV11-3,TRBJ2-2,TGTGCCAGCAGCCCATCGGGGGCCGGGGAGCTGTTTTTT,CASSPSGAGELFF
TRBD1,.,TRBV10-2,TRBJ2-7,TGCGCCAGCAGTGAGCCCACCGCTAACAGGGGCAAGGGCTCCTACGAGCAGTACTTC,CASSEPTANRGKGSYEQYF
TRBD2,once,TRBV5-1,TRBJ2-1,TGCGCCAGCAGCCGACTCGCAAGCGGGAACTACAATGAGCAGTTCTTC,CASSRLASGNYNEQFF
TRBD1,.,TRBV5-1,TRBJ1-2,TGCGCCAGCAGCTTAGGGGGCGAATATGGCTACACCTTC,CASSLGGEYGYTF
TRBD1,.,TRBV18,TRBJ1-1,TGTGCCAGCTCAAGGGGACAGGGAGGTTCTAACACTGAAGCTTTCTTT,CASSRGQGGSNTEAFF
.,once,TRBV9,TRBJ2-3,TGTGCCAGCAGCGTAGCTGCGGGGTTGGCAGATACGCAGTATTTT,CASSVAAGLADTQYF
.,.,TRBV5-1,TRBJ1-3,TGCGCCAGCAGCCCGCTTAGCTTGTCGACCTCTGGAAACACCATATATTTT,CASSPLSLSTSGNTIYF
TRBD1,.,TRBV5-1,TRBJ2-7,TGCGCCAGCAGCTCCCAGGGGGCCTGGGGAGGAGAGCAGTACTTC,CASSSQGAWGGEQYF
.,once,TRBV4-1,TRBJ1-2,TGCGCCAGCAGCCAAGCCTCGAACTATGGCTACACCTTC,CASSQASNYGYTF
TRBD2,.,TRBV11-2,TRBJ2-2,TGTGCCAGCAGCTCCCTCGCGGGGGGGCCAGGCGGGGAGCTGTTTTTT,CASSSLAGGPGGELFF
TRBD2,once,TRBV11-2,TRBJ2-7,TGTGCCAGCAGCCTGTCGGGGGGCGAGCAGTACTTC,CASSLSGGEQYF
.,.,TRBV7-9,TRBJ2-2,TGTGCCAGCAGCCTGGACAGACCCAACACCGGGGAGCTGTTTTTT,CASSLDRPNTGELFF
.,.,TRBV6-5,TRBJ2-2,TGTGCCAGCAGTTCGCGACAGATTCGCGGGGAGCTGTTTTTT,CASSSRQIRGELFF
.,.,TRBV28,TRBJ1-1,TGTGCCAGCAGTTCCGGGGGGGTCACTGAAGCTTTCTTT,CASSSGGVTEAFF
.,.,TRBV5-6,TRBJ2-6,TGTGCCAGCAGCTCAAGCGACCGGGAGTCTGGGGCCAACGTCCTGACTTTC,CASSSSDRESGANVLTF
TRBD1,few,TRBV2,TRBJ1-6,TGTGCCAGCAGGAAGGACAGGGTTAATTCACCCCTCCACTTT,CASRKDRVNSPLHF
TRBD1,.,TRBV2,TRBJ2-2,TGTGCCAGCAGGGAAGACAGGGTCGGCACCGGGGAGCTGTTTTTT,CASREDRVGTGELFF
.,.,TRBV2,TRBJ2-3,TGTGCCTCTGGCTTGGGGCTTAGCACAGATACGCAGTATTTT,CASGLGLSTDTQYF
TRBD1,.,TRBV29-1,TRBJ1-1,TGCAGCGACGGGACAGGGGCTCCGAACACTGAAGCTTTCTTT,CSDGTGAPNTEAFF
TRBD2,.,TRBV5-1,TRBJ2-5,TGCGCCAGCAGCTTGAGGGCTAGCGGGGGGCAAGAGACCCAGTACTTC,CASSLRASGGQETQYF
.,.,TRBV5-1,TRBJ2-3,TGCGCCAGCAGCTATTCGACGGGGGTGACAGATACGCAGTATTTT,CASSYSTGVTDTQYF